Listed here are 28 T cell receptor beta chains from one sample, sequenced in a study of technical replicates of blood from several donors listed by TCRdb under 2017. Receptor amplification or capture employed the immunoSEQ multiplex PCR assay. TCRdb provides this immuneACCESS table in a form limited to in-frame rearrangements. Some clones are lacking; in checked studies, under half of them reflect an unresolved V gene, and why the rest are absent is not known. The sample yields about 80,000 clones; about 94% were counted once. The ten largest make up less than 0.4% of the sample. The source material was T cells isolated from PBMCs. These receptors came from a human donor in good health.

V usage is TRBV6-1 and J usage is TRBJ2-7, with unresolved D. The CDR3 totals 13 residues. V lost 1 base, J lost 2 bases, and 6 bases lay in between. CDR1 MNHNS and CDR2 SASEGT come from the germline V gene. The DNA of the CDR3 is TGTGCCAGCAGTGAAGGGCACCCCTACGAGCAGTACTTC. Its protein product is CASSEGHPYEQYF.

The chain uses TRBV19 and TRBJ1-5, with a weak D call TRBD1 (6 bases). The V gene lost 3 bases and the J gene lost 0 bases, with 12 bases spanning the gap. CDR1 and CDR2 (germline): LNHDA, SQIVND (reference sequence). The CDR3 is made up of 16 amino acids. The CDR3 DNA reads as TGTGCCAGTAGTATTCAGGGGAAACATAGCAATCAGCCCCAGCATTTT. It yields the protein CASSIQGKHSNQPQHF.

This clone showed up just once. This sequence joins TRBV10-2 and TRBJ1-1, with D possibly matching TRBD1 (5 bases). Between the trimmed V and J ends, which lost 10 bases and 6 bases, there was a span of 15 bases. CDR1 is WSHSY, CDR2 SAAADI, per germline. This CDR3 region has 12 residues. CDR3: CATLDRVSEAFF. CDR3 nucleotides: TGCGCCACCCTAGACAGAGTTTCTGAAGCTTTCTTT.

The DNA of the CDR3 is TGTGCCAGCAGTGACTTACCCGCAGGGGTCGGAGGCTACACCTTC. Translation gives CASSDLPAGVGGYTF. The chain joins TRBV6-4 to TRBJ1-2; D may be TRBD1 (6 bases). Trimming pared 1 base from V and 8 bases from J, leaving 17 bases between. Germline lookup yields CDR1 MRHNA and CDR2 SNTAGT. This CDR3 has 15 residues.

The chain combines TRBV9 with TRBJ2-7, with 7 bases that match TRBD2. Germline values: CDR1 SGDLS, CDR2 YYNGEE. The CDR3 length is 14 residues. After removal of 3 bases from V and 4 bases from J, the junction contained 7 bases not matched to a gene. The CDR3 coding sequence is TGTGCCAGCAGCGAGTCTAGCGGTCTGTACGAGCAGTACTTC. It specifies CASSESSGLYEQYF.

This rearrangement joins TRBV2 to TRBJ2-2; D remains ambiguous. Trimming took 8 bases from V and 1 from J, leaving 11 bases between them. Germline CDR1 is SNHLY and CDR2 is FYNNEI. The CDR3 spans 14 residues. The CDR3 here is CASSTPGNTGELFF. The CDR3 DNA reads TGTGCCAGCTCTACCCCTGGGAACACCGGGGAGCTGTTTTTT.

V gene TRBV6-5 combines with J gene TRBJ2-1; the D gene is possibly TRBD2 (5 bases). V lost 0 bases and J 5 bases, leaving 5 bases between the germline ends. The CDR3 covers 13 residues. Germline values: CDR1 MNHEY, CDR2 SVGAGI. The CDR3 loop reads CASSYSRDNEQFF. Written as DNA, the CDR3 is TGTGCCAGCAGTTACTCGAGGGACAATGAGCAGTTCTTC.

This clone has only a few counts. The V gene is TRBV5-1, the J gene TRBJ2-1, with a weak D call TRBD2 (7 bases). The CDR3 extends over 13 amino acids. The V end lost 5 bases, the J end lost 6 bases, and 12 bases lay between the germline ends. Germline V gives CDR1 SGHRS, CDR2 YFSETQ. For the CDR3, the DNA is TGCGCCAGCAGTCCTCGGGGGGCCAATGAGCAGTTCTTC. Protein product: CASSPRGANEQFF.

This rearrangement joins TRBV4-1 to TRBJ2-7; 10 bases match TRBD2. The germline CDR1 and CDR2 sequences are MGHRA and YSYEKL. CDR3 length equals 16 residues. The junction had 10 bases not matched to a gene; V was cut back by 3 bases and J by 5 bases. The CDR3 DNA is TGCGCCAGCAGCCATAGCCTAGCGGGAGTGGTCGACGAGCAGTACTTC. It yields the protein CASSHSLAGVVDEQYF.

This chain joins TRBV2 and TRBJ1-5; D is possibly TRBD1 (5 bases). The CDR3 has 14 amino acids. CDR1 SNHLY and CDR2 FYNNEI come from the germline V gene. V was pared by 3 bases and J by 6 bases, with 12 bases between. The CDR3 region is CASSDSGGVQPQHF. The DNA of the CDR3 is TGTGCCAGCAGTGACAGTGGGGGGGTTCAGCCCCAGCATTTT.

This chain connects TRBV27 to TRBJ2-7, with D perhaps TRBD1 (6 bases). CDR3 length: 16 amino acids. Germline V lookup: CDR1 MNHEY, CDR2 SMNVEV (reference sequence). With 9 bases removed from V and 3 bases from J, the gap between germline ends came to 24 bases. The CDR3 is CASRELGTPYSYEQYF. The DNA of the CDR3 is TGTGCCAGTAGGGAGTTAGGGACACCATATAGCTACGAGCAGTACTTC.

The J gene is TRBJ2-3, the V gene TRBV9; 10 positions match TRBD2. The trim removed 0 bases at V and 2 bases at J, leaving 12 bases unmatched. The CDR3 extends over 19 amino acids. Germline CDR1 reads SGDLS; CDR2 reads YYNGEE. CDR3 in amino acids: CASSVGGPTLAGITDTQYF. The CDR3 region has the DNA TGTGCCAGCAGCGTAGGTGGGCCCACACTAGCGGGGATCACAGATACGCAGTATTTT.

The rearrangement joins TRBV15 to TRBJ1-1; perhaps TRBD1 as D (5 bases). This CDR3 has 18 residues. Germline V CDR1 and CDR2: LNHNV, YYDKDF (reference sequence). V was clipped by 1 base and J by 6 bases, with 24 bases between them. The CDR3 DNA sequence: TGTGCCACCAGCAGAGGCAAATTTATAGGGACTGCCTCGTCTGAAGCTTTCTTT. The encoded protein is CATSRGKFIGTASSEAFF.

The chain couples TRBV7-3 to TRBJ2-1; 11 bases map to TRBD2. The CDR3 has 15 residues. The V segment lost 3 bases and the J segment 6 bases; nucleotides outside the gene matches: 4. CDR1 is SGHTA and CDR2 is FQGTGA in the germline V gene. In nucleotides, the CDR3 is TGTGCCAGCAGCTTGGTAGCGGGAGGGTCCAATGAGCAGTTCTTC. It is translated as CASSLVAGGSNEQFF.

The chain joins TRBV6-5 to TRBJ1-4; possibly TRBD1 for D (6 bases). V was trimmed by 8 bases and J by 6 bases, leaving 19 bases between them. This CDR3 contains 15 residues. Looked up from germline, CDR1 is MNHEY and CDR2 is SVGAGI. CDR3 sequence (DNA): TGTGCCAGCGGGCCGCACAGGGAAAAGGATGAAAAACTGTTTTTT. It is translated as CASGPHREKDEKLFF.

The chain employs TRBV4-3 and TRBJ1-1, with TRBD1 as a possible D gene (5 bases). Per the germline V gene, CDR1 is LGHNA and CDR2 is YSLEER. The CDR3 runs to 14 residues. Trimming shortened V by 5 bases and J by 0 bases, and 10 bases separated the two germline ends. The CDR3 DNA follows: TGCGCCAGCAGCGCCCAGGGCCTGAACACTGAAGCTTTCTTT. Translating gives CASSAQGLNTEAFF.

A single count supports this clone. The chain uses TRBV6-5 and TRBJ1-1, with D possibly being TRBD1 (6 bases). Germline CDR1 and CDR2: MNHEY and SVGAGI. The CDR3 extends over 15 amino acids. Trimming shortened V by 4 bases and J by 8 bases, and 20 bases separated the two germline ends. CDR3 sequence (DNA): TGTGCCAGCAGTTCCAGATACAGGGTTCAGCCGGAAGCTTTCTTT. This gives the protein CASSSRYRVQPEAFF.

This clone has only one observation. A read error may be the cause here, since a much bigger clone is one base away. The chain links TRBV7-9 to TRBJ2-7; 7 bases map to TRBD2. The CDR3 is 16 amino acids. Germline V gene sequence: CDR1 SEHNR, CDR2 FQNEAQ (reference sequence). This CDR3 is CASGLGVGQGGNEQYF. For the CDR3, the DNA is TGTGCCAGCGGCTTAGGTGTAGGCCAGGGAGGGAACGAGCAGTACTTC.

This chain connects TRBV19 to TRBJ2-7; D is perhaps TRBD1 (6 bases). V was clipped by 1 base and J by 3 bases, with 16 bases between them. Per the germline V gene, CDR1 is LNHDA and CDR2 is SQIVND (reference sequence). CDR3 length: 16 amino acids. The CDR3 DNA is TGTGCCAGTAGTATAGGGACAGCTCTTGTTGGCTACGAGCAGTACTTC. Its translation: CASSIGTALVGYEQYF. Full variable domain (rest looked up from reference TRBV19 and TRBJ2-7): DGGITQSPKYLFRKEGQNVTLSCEQNLNHDAMYWYRQDPGQGLRLIYYSQIVNDFQKGDIAEGYSVSREKKESFPLTVTSAQKNPTAFYLCASSIGTALVGYEQYFGPGTRLTVT.

The chain is built from TRBV25-1 and TRBJ2-5, with TRBD2 matching 11 bases. V dropped 4 bases and J dropped 5; count of bases not matched to a gene: 6. Per germline, CDR1 MGHDK and CDR2 SYGVNS. This CDR3 is built from 15 residues. In nucleotides, the CDR3 is TGTGCCAGCAGTGCCACACTAGCGGGAGTGGAGACCCAGTACTTC. Residues: CASSATLAGVETQYF.

This clone showed up just a few times. CDR3 in DNA: TGTGCCAGCAGACGAGACAGGGGAGAAGCTTTCTTT. It yields the protein CASRRDRGEAFF. The chain carries TRBV6-5 and TRBJ1-1, with 8 bases lining up with TRBD1. This CDR3 is 12 amino acids long. The germline V gene has CDR1 MNHEY and CDR2 SVGAGI. The V gene end was trimmed by 6 bases and the J gene end by 8 bases; junction bases not matched to a gene: 5.

This clone is a singleton in its sample. DNA of the CDR3: TGTGCCAGCAGCTTAGGATCGGCGGGTCGCACAGATACGCAGTATTTT. This sequence encodes CASSLGSAGRTDTQYF. The genes are TRBV11-3 and TRBJ2-3, with D maybe TRBD2 (5 bases). Trimming left V 1 base short and J 1 base short, with 12 bases between. The germline V gene encodes CDR1 SGHNT and CDR2 YENEEA. There are 16 residues in the CDR3. Combining the CDR3 with reference TRBV11-3 and TRBJ2-3 gives the whole variable domain EAGVVQSPRYKIIEKKQPVAFWCNPISGHNTLYWYLQNLGQGPELLIRYENEEAVDDSQLPKDRFSAERLKGVDSTLKIQPAELGDSAVYLCASSLGSAGRTDTQYFGPGTRLTVL.

This sequence joins TRBV29-1 and TRBJ2-7; D gene unclear. CDR1 is SQVTM and CDR2 is ANQGSEA in the germline V gene. Trimming removed 7 bases at V and 3 bases at J, with 13 bases between. This CDR3 has 12 residues. CDR3 sequence reads: CSAKPRDYEQYF. CDR3 nucleotide sequence: TGCAGCGCTAAACCTAGAGACTACGAGCAGTACTTC.

The V call is TRBV5-6, the J call TRBJ1-3; D gene unclear. This CDR3 region has 15 residues. CDR1 is SGHDT, CDR2 YYEEEE, per germline. Trimming left V 3 bases short and J 0 bases short, with 10 bases between. The DNA for the CDR3 is TGTGCCAGCAGCTCCCTCTTAGTCTCTGGAAACACCATATATTTT. Its protein is CASSSLLVSGNTIYF. Supplemented by reference TRBV5-6 and TRBJ1-3, the full variable domain reads DAGVTQSPTHLIKTRGQQVTLRCSPKSGHDTVSWYQQALGQGPQFIFQYYEEEERQRGNFPDRFSGHQFPNYSSELNVNALLLGDSALYLCASSSLLVSGNTIYFGEGSWLTVV.

The chain has TRBV5-6 and TRBJ2-1; 10 nucleotides agree with TRBD2. Germline V CDR1 and CDR2: SGHDT, YYEEEE. The CDR3 runs to 18 residues. The ends lost 0 bases at V and 4 bases at J; junction bases unmatched: 10. The CDR3 region has the DNA TGTGCCAGCAGCTTGGCTCCACCGGGACTAGCGCTTTACAATGAGCAGTTCTTC. Translating it yields CASSLAPPGLALYNEQFF. Using reference TRBV5-6 and TRBJ2-1 for the parts outside the CDR3, the full variable domain is DAGVTQSPTHLIKTRGQQVTLRCSPKSGHDTVSWYQQALGQGPQFIFQYYEEEERQRGNFPDRFSGHQFPNYSSELNVNALLLGDSALYLCASSLAPPGLALYNEQFFGPGTRLTVL.

The chain couples TRBV29-1 to TRBJ2-2; possibly TRBD2 for D (6 bases). The CDR3 has 14 amino acids. The V gene lost 6 bases and the J gene lost 7 bases, with 18 bases spanning the gap. Per germline, CDR1 SQVTM and CDR2 ANQGSEA. The CDR3 bases are TGCAGCGTGGACGGGGGTTTGGACCTCGGGGAGCTGTTTTTT. Its translation is CSVDGGLDLGELFF.

This clone was recorded at least ten times. The chain couples TRBV4-3 to TRBJ2-6; perhaps TRBD2 as D (5 bases). Germline V CDR1 and CDR2: LGHNA, YSLEER. The CDR3 extends over 16 amino acids. Trimming removed 0 bases at V and 0 bases at J, with 6 bases between. The CDR3 DNA reads as TGCGCCAGCAGCCAAGATGGGAGCTCTGGGGCCAACGTCCTGACTTTC. As protein: CASSQDGSSGANVLTF.

This clone was seen a handful of times. V usage is TRBV7-2 and J usage is TRBJ2-1; 13 positions match TRBD2. CDR1 and CDR2 (germline): SGHTA, FQGNSA. The CDR3 totals 15 residues. Trimming took 6 bases from V and 2 from J; bases not matched to a gene: 1. CDR3 coding DNA: TGTGCCAGCAGAACTAGCGGGAGGGCCTACAATGAGCAGTTCTTC. It translates to CASRTSGRAYNEQFF.